This T cell receptor (beta chain) is drawn from a study of molecular identifiers for immune sequencing clone quantification. Study-level findings and limits: Spiked Jurkat TCR RNA from one cell was reportedly detectable among over 800,000 naive cells.

Trimming removed 4 bases at V and 6 bases at J, with 16 bases between. The CDR3 sequence is 15 residues long. Germline V gene data show CDR1 as MDHEN and CDR2 as SYDVKM. Naive CD8 libraries used roughly 18,000 to 1,000,000 sorted cells and 10%, 30% or 50% RNA. Naive CD8 T cell sorting was performed on the CD8+CD4-CCR7+CD45RA+ phenotype. The sample holds a few counts of this clonotype. Antigen specificity is unknown. MiXCR was run by TCRdb on the PCR reads, yielding one entry per CDR3 protein. The repertoire holds 460,000 or so distinct CDR3 sequences, about 22% seen once, with around 0.84% in the top ten.

Sequenced: naive CD8+ T cells from blood, with Jurkat cell RNA spiked in. Subset here: FACS-sorted CD8+CD4-CCR7+CD45RA+ naive T cells. The TCR sequence derives from a human donor in good health. Some libraries in this study had Jurkat cell RNA spiked in. The gene calls are TRBV28 and TRBJ1-5; D might be TRBD1 (6 bases). CDR3 in DNA: TGTGCCAGCAGTTCCCAGCCCCCAGGGGCTCAGCCCCAGCATTTT. Its protein product is CASSSQPPGAQPQHF.